This T cell receptor beta chain is from a study of beta chain features in type 1 diabetes. To note about this clone: What it binds is unknown.

Regarding the study as a whole: Any role of HLA type in TCRB rearrangement remained unresolved here. Patients showed naive, central memory and Treg TCRB repertoires that appeared more similar than those of healthy donors. Patients with Type 1 diabetes showed moderately but significantly shorter TCRB CDR3s in all four CD4+ subsets.

Expressed TCRB transcripts were sequenced because the isolated RNA had all been reverse transcribed beforehand. Reads from naive, central memory and regulatory T cell samples averaged around 3.7 million. Here immunoSEQ multiplex PCR was the method, and the copy in TCRdb shows in-frame clones only, minus some. The sample has around 250,000 clones, 13% to 15% seen once. The CDR3 contains 14 residues. Unmatched junction bases numbered 4, after V lost 4 bases and J lost 6 bases. Germline loops: CDR1 SNHLY, CDR2 FYNNEI. V usage is TRBV2 and J usage is TRBJ1-5, with 9 bases fitting TRBD1. This receptor was obtained from a man between 25 and 39 years old with type 1 diabetes. The specimen sequenced was naive CD4+ T cells from blood. CDR3 protein: CASSGTGEIQPQHF. In DNA, the CDR3 is TGTGCCAGCAGTGGGACAGGGGAGATTCAGCCCCAGCATTTT.